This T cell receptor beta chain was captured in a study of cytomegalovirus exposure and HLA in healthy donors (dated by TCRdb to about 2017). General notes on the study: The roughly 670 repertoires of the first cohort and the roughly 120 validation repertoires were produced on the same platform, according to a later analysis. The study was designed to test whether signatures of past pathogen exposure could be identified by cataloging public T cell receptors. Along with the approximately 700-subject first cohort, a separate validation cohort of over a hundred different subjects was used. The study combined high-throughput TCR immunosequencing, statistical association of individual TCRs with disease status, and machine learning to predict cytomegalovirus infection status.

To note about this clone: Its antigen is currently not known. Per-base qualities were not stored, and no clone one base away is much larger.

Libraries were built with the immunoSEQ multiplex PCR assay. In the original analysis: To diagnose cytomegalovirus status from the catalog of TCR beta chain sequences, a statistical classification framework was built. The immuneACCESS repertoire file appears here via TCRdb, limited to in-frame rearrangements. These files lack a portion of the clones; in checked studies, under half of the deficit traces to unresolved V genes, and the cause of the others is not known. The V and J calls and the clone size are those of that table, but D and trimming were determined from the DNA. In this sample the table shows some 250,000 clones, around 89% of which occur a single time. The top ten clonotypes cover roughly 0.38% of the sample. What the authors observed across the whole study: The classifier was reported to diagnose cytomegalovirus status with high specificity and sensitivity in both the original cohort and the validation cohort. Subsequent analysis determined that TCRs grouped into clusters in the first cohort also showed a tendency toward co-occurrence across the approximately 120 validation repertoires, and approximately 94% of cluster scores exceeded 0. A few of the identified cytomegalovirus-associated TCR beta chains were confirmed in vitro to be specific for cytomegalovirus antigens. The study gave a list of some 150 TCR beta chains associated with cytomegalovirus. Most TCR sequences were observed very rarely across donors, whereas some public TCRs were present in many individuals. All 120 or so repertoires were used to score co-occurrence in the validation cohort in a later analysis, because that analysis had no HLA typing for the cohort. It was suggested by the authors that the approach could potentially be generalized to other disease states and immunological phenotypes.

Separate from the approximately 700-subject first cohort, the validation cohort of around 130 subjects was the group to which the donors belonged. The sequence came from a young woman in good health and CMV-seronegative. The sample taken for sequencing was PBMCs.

The CDR3 reads CASSPGVNGYTF. The DNA reads as follows: TGTGCCAGCAGCCCGGGGGTCAATGGCTACACCTTC. The chain employs TRBV6-5 and TRBJ1-2; TRBD1 could be the D gene, as 5 bases match. Sequences MNHEY (CDR1) and SVGAGI (CDR2) are obtained from the germline V gene. The CDR3 holds 12 amino acids from the cysteine to the phenylalanine. Of all the DNA, just the CDR3 is kept, 36 bases in frame from base 1. Trimming takes 6 bases from V and 6 bases from J, and the germline ends sit 11 bases apart.